The present TCR beta chain was sequenced within a study of breast tumors, draining lymph nodes, adjacent tissues (dated by TCRdb to the mid-2010s). About the study as a whole: TCR beta repertoires were compared across tumor, adjacent nontumor tissue and axillary lymph nodes obtained from breast cancer patients. In human breast cancer, the study set out to evaluate how tumor, surrounding tissue and draining lymph node repertoires relate to one another and whether T cells may move between these sites. The paper as a whole reports these results and caveats: Tumor T-cell repertoires showed less diversity than lymph node repertoires and more diversity than nontumor tissue repertoires, and tumor T-cell repertoires showed preferential V and J gene usage. The conclusion that tumor T cells originate in lymph nodes was framed as consistent with a hypothesis rather than directly demonstrated. In luminal-like breast cancer, tumor and nontumor tissue repertoires resembled each other significantly more than in basal-like breast cancer. The data were judged consistent with most tumor T cells deriving from the lymph node and then expanding within tumor tissue.

Lymph node samples were obtained from the axillary draining lymph nodes of breast cancer patients. Sequencer: Illumina HiSeq 2000. TCR beta chain libraries were generated through multiplex PCR amplification. The amplified TCR beta chain products were analyzed by high-throughput sequencing. TCRdb redid the processing of the public reads, applying fastp at Q25 and MiXCR, and retained in-frame beta chains. Each record represents a unique CDR3 protein, reported with the most common genes and DNA among its rows. The sample table holds roughly 130,000 distinct CDR3 sequences, of which about 33% were seen once. The ten top clones hold around 2.3% of the sample. In the case of this clonotype: Its antigen target is currently unknown. A much more abundant neighbour one base away suggests this may be a read error.

Material: axillary lymph node tissue. This sequence was found in a female donor with breast cancer. Some clones in this sample may be carry-over from other donors' samples.

The bases are TGTGCCAGCAGCTCGGGACAGTTTGGGCTGTCTGACTACCCCTTC. This is translated as CASSSGQFGLSDYPF. This sequence uses TRBV7-9 and TRBJ1-2; TRBD1 matches 7 bases in the middle. The CDR3 spans 15 residues, from the cysteine through the phenylalanine. Just the 45-base CDR3 DNA is kept, in frame starting at base 1. As encoded in the germline V gene (reference sequence), CDR1 is SEHNR while CDR2 is FQNEAQ.